The clone carrying this T cell receptor (beta chain) occurred a few times. These data are taken from a study of cytomegalovirus exposure and HLA in healthy donors. PCR used 60 Vbeta primers and 13 Jbeta primers. Under the authors' procedure: There were about 80 million unique TCR beta chains by a later count, and about 11 million of them were shared. Measured with immunoSEQ multiplex PCR; TCRdb has only the in-frame clones, and not every one. The V and J calls and clone size were taken over from that table, and D and trimming were inferred from the DNA. The profile covers 150,000 to 200,000 clones, with around four fifths appearing a single time and roughly 1.4% taken by the ten largest. At the time of sampling, donors were nominally healthy, though unrecorded immune exposures were likely. The CDR3 has 14 amino acids. V shed 3 bases and J 8 bases; nucleotides not matched to a gene: 5. Germline V lookup: CDR1 SGHRS, CDR2 YFSETQ.

The specimen was PBMCs. The V gene is TRBV5-1, the J gene TRBJ1-2; TRBD1 matches 12 bases. The TCR was taken from a woman in her twenties or thirties in good health and CMV-seropositive. The CDR3 nucleotides are TGCGCCAGCAGCTCGGGACAGGGGGCGCGGGGCTACACCTTC. It translates to CASSSGQGARGYTF.